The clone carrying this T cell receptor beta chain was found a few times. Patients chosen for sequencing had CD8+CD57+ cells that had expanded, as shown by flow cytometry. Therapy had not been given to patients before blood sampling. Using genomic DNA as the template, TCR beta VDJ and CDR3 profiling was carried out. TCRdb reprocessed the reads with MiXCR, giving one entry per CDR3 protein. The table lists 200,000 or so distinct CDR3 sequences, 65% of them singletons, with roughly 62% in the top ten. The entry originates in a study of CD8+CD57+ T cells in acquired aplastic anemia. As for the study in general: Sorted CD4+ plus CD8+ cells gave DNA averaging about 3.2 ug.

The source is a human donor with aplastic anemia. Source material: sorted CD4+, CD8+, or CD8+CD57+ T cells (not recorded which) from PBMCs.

The CDR3 DNA reads as TGTGCCATCACCAGGGAGAGGGGCTATGGCTACACCTTC. Its protein product is CAITRERGYGYTF. The genes are TRBV10-3 and TRBJ1-2, with D possibly matching TRBD1 (5 bases). CDR1 is ENHRY and CDR2 is SYGVKD in the germline V gene. The CDR3 has 13 amino acids. Trimming cost V 7 bases and J 4 bases, with 13 bases left between them.